One sample yielded the 5 T cell receptor beta chains listed below, sequenced in a study of T cell responses to AZD1222 COVID-19 vaccine. This table comes from immunoSEQ multiplex PCR, and its TCRdb copy is limited to in-frame clones, with some not included. The sample lists about 150,000 clones; about 90% were seen once. The starting material was peripheral blood, obtained 28 days after the second AZD1222 dose. These receptors all come from an adult who received the AZD1222 COVID-19 vaccine.

The rearrangement uses TRBV19 and TRBJ2-3; TRBD2 agrees at 11 bases. CDR1 and CDR2 from the germline V gene are LNHDA and SQIVND (reference sequence). The CDR3 has 18 residues. V lost 0 bases and J lost 5; bases outside the gene matches: 10. The CDR3 DNA reads TGTGCCAGTAGTATAGAGGGGCCCACTAGCGGGGGTCGAGATACGCAGTATTTT. Translation: CASSIEGPTSGGRDTQYF.

V is TRBV13 and J is TRBJ2-7; no clear D gene. The CDR3 extends over 13 amino acids. Trimming removed 5 bases from V and 1 base from J, with 9 bases in between. Per the germline V gene, CDR1 is PRHDT and CDR2 is FYEKMQ (reference sequence). The CDR3 DNA reads as TGTGCCAGCAGCCTACTAAATTCCTACGAGCAGTACTTC. This translates into CASSLLNSYEQYF.

The J gene is TRBJ2-7, the V gene TRBV5-1, with D tentatively TRBD1 (6 bases). The germline gives CDR1 SGHRS, CDR2 YFSETQ. Trimming pared 4 bases from V and 0 bases from J, leaving 11 bases between. This CDR3 has 14 amino acids. CDR3 DNA sequence: TGCGCCAGCAGCCTAGGACAGCTCTCCTACGAGCAGTACTTC. Translating gives CASSLGQLSYEQYF.

V and J are TRBV11-3 and TRBJ2-7; the D gene is possibly TRBD2 (6 bases). Germline V gene data show CDR1 as SGHNT and CDR2 as YENEEA. The CDR3 totals 13 residues. V lost 3 bases to trimming and J lost 5 bases, with 11 bases between them. CDR3 coding DNA: TGTGCCAGCAGCTTTGGGGGGTGGGACGAGCAGTACTTC. Residues: CASSFGGWDEQYF.

This clone was seen once. The chain uses TRBV7-2 and TRBJ1-5; 9 positions match TRBD1. Germline V CDR1 and CDR2: SGHTA, FQGNSA. The J segment lost 6 bases and the V segment lost 5 bases, leaving 5 bases of the junction unmatched. The CDR3 loop spans 14 amino acids. CDR3 loop: CASSPDRGFQPQHF. CDR3 nucleotide sequence: TGTGCCAGCAGCCCGGACAGGGGATTTCAGCCCCAGCATTTT.